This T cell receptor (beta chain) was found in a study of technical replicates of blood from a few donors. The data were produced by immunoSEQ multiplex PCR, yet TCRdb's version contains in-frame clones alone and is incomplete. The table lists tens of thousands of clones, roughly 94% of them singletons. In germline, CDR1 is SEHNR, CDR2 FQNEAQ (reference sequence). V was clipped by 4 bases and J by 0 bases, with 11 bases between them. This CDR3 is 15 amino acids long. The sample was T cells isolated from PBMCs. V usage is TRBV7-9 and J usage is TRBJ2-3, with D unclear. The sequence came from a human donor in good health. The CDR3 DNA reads TGTGCCAGCAGCTCGTACGGTACTAGCACAGATACGCAGTATTTT. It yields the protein CASSSYGTSTDTQYF.